This TCR beta chain stems from a study of graft-versus-host responses after intestinal transplantation. Study results and limitations: GvH clones surfaced in recipient marrow, some emerging earlier in ileum or blood. Peak levels of circulating GvH clones tracked with early post-transplant HvG declines.

As concerns this clone: Its antigen is unknown.

The CDR3 has 13 residues. V was shortened by 3 bases and J by 5 bases, with 8 bases between the two germline ends. Germline CDR1 SGHAT, CDR2 FQDESV (reference sequence). Sequencing was performed with immunoSEQ multiplex PCR; in TCRdb, only in-frame clones are kept and a portion is missing. This repertoire shows fewer than 85,000 clones, 89% found once; its top ten account for 2% to 3%. Sample: unstimulated CD8+ T cells sorted from spleen or lymph node cells, taken before intestinal transplant. This TCR derives from a human donor who received an intestinal transplant. The chain has TRBV11-1 and TRBJ2-1; possible D gene TRBD1, 6 bases. As DNA, the CDR3 is TGTGCCAGCAGCTTCAGGGGCCACAATGAGCAGTTCTTC. Its translation is CASSFRGHNEQFF.